This T cell receptor beta chain was recorded in a study of shared clonotypes between healthy human individuals. Study as a whole: CD4 naive and memory got three plates each, CD8 naive two, CD8 memory one. Study-wide points: Clonotypes that were shared across a handful of donors made up roughly 5% of naive CD4 clonotypes.

The data were produced by immunoSEQ multiplex PCR, yet TCRdb's version contains in-frame clones alone and is incomplete. This sample carries about 980,000 clones, 70% to 85% of them seen once, and the ten largest clones take approximately 1.5%. In regard to this clone: The antigen is not known.

The TCR comes from a man aged 18 to 30 in good health. Sequences were obtained from memory CD4+ T cells sorted from blood. Documented subset: CD45RA-negative fraction.

The CDR3 region has the DNA TGTGCCAGCAGCTTGACAGGGAAGCGTTCCTACGAGCAGTACTTC. This sequence encodes CASSLTGKRSYEQYF. The chain carries TRBV7-2 and TRBJ2-7; 7 positions agree with TRBD1. The J segment lost 1 base and the V segment lost 3 bases, leaving 6 bases of the junction unmatched. There are 15 residues in the CDR3. Germline V gives CDR1 SGHTA, CDR2 FQGNSA.